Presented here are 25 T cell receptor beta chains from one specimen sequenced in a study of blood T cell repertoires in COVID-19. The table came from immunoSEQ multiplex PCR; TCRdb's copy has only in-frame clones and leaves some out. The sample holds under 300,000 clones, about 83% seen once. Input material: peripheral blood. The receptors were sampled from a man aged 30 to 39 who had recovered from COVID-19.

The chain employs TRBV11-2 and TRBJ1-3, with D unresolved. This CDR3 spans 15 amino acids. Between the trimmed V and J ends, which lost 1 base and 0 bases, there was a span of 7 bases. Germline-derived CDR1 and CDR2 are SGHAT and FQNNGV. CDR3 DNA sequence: TGTGCCAGCAGCTTAGCCCCCAGCTCTGGAAACACCATATATTTT. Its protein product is CASSLAPSSGNTIYF. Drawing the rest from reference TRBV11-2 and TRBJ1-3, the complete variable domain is EAGVAQSPRYKIIEKRQSVAFWCNPISGHATLYWYQQILGQGPKLLIQFQNNGVVDDSQLPKDRFSAERLKGVDSTLKIQPAKLEDSAVYLCASSLAPSSGNTIYFGEGSWLTVV.

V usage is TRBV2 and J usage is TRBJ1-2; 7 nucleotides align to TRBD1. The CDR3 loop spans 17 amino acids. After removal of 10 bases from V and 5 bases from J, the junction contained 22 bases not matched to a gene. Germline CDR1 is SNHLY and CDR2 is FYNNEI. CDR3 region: CATRRRGNDRAGYGYTF. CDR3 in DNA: TGTGCCACCCGACGTCGGGGAAATGACAGGGCGGGATATGGCTACACCTTC.

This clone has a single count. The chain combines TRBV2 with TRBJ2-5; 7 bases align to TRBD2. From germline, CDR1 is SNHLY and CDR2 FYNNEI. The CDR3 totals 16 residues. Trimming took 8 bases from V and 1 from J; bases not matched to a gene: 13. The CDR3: CASGGVGGGFQETQYF. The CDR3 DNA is TGTGCCAGCGGCGGCGTGGGCGGGGGTTTCCAAGAGACCCAGTACTTC. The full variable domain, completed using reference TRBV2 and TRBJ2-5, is EPEVTQTPSHQVTQMGQEVILRCVPISNHLYFYWYRQILGQKVEFLVSFYNNEISEKSEIFDDQFSVERPDGSNFTLKIRSTKLEDSAMYFCASGGVGGGFQETQYFGPGTRLLVL.

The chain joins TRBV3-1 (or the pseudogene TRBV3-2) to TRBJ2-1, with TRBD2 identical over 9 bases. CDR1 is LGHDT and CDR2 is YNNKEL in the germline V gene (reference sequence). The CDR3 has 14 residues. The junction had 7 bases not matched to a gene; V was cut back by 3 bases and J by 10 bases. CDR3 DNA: TGTGCCAGCAGCCAGGTTTCTAGCGGGGACGAGCAGTTCTTC. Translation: CASSQVSSGDEQFF.

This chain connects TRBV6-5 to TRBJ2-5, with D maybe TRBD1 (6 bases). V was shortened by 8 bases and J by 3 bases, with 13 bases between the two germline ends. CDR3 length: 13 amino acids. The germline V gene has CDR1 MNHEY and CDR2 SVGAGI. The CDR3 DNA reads TGTGCCAGCCGTTTGTCAGGGGAAGAGACCCAGTACTTC. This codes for CASRLSGEETQYF.

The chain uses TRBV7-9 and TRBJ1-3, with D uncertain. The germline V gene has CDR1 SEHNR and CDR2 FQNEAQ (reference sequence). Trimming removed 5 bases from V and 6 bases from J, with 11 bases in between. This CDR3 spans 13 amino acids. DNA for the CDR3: TGTGCCAGCAGCCCCGGGGATCAAAACACCATATATTTT. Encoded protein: CASSPGDQNTIYF. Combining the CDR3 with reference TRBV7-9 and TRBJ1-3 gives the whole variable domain DTGVSQNPRHKITKRGQNVTFRCDPISEHNRLYWYRQTLGQGPEFLTYFQNEAQLEKSRLLSDRFSAERPKGSFSTLEIQRTEQGDSAMYLCASSPGDQNTIYFGEGSWLTVV.

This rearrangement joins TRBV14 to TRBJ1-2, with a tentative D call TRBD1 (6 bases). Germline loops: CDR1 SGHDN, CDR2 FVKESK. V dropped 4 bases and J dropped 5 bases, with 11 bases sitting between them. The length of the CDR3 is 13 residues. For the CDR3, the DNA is TGTGCCAGCAGCCCGGACAGAAGTTATGGCTACACCTTC. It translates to CASSPDRSYGYTF.

CDR3 nucleotide sequence: TGTGCCAGCAGGCCGACAGGGAATCCTGAAGCTTTCTTT. It specifies CASRPTGNPEAFF. The chain joins TRBV12-3 or TRBV12-4 to TRBJ1-1, with TRBD1 matching over 7 bases. V was pared by 6 bases and J by 6 bases, with 7 bases of the junction left unmatched. The CDR3 totals 13 residues.

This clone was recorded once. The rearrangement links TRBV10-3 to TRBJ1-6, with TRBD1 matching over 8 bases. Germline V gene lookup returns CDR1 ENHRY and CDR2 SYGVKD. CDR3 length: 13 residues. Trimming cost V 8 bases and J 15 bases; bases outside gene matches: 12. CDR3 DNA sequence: TGTGCCATCGCCGGGACAGGCCTTGGAGTCCTCCACTTT. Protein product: CAIAGTGLGVLHF.

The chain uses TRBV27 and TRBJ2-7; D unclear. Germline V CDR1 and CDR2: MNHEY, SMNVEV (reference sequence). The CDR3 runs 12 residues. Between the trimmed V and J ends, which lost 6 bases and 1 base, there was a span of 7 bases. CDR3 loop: CASRSSSYEQYF. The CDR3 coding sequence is TGTGCCAGCAGATCCAGTTCCTACGAGCAGTACTTC.

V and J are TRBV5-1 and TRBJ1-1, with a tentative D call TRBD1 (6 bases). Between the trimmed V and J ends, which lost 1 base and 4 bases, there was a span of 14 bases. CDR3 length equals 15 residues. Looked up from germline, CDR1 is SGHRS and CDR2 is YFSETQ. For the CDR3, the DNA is TGCGCCAGCAGCTTGCTAGGGGGAGGGTCCACTGAAGCTTTCTTT. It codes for CASSLLGGGSTEAFF.

CDR3 sequence (DNA): TGTGCCAGCAGTTACTCCTGGCAGGGCCAGGGGGAGCAGTACTTC. The encoded protein is CASSYSWQGQGEQYF. The chain uses TRBV6-5 and TRBJ2-7, with D maybe TRBD1 (6 bases). Trimming took off 0 bases at V and 7 bases at J, with 16 bases between the two ends. The length of the CDR3 is 15 residues. Looked up from germline, CDR1 is MNHEY and CDR2 is SVGAGI.

The CDR3 nucleotides read TGTGCCAGCAGTTCGGGACTCACAGATACGCAGTATTTT. Amino acid sequence: CASSSGLTDTQYF. The chain recombines TRBV12-3 or TRBV12-4 with TRBJ2-3, with D possibly being TRBD2 (6 bases). CDR3 length equals 13 residues. V was pared by 4 bases and J by 2 bases, with 7 bases between.

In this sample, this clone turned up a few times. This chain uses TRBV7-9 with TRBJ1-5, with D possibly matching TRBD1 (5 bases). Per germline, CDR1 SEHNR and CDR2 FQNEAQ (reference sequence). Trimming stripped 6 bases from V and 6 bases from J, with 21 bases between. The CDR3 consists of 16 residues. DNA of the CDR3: TGTGCCAGCAGTCAGGGTTTTGAAGGGTTGGGTCAGCCCCAGCATTTT. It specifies CASSQGFEGLGQPQHF.

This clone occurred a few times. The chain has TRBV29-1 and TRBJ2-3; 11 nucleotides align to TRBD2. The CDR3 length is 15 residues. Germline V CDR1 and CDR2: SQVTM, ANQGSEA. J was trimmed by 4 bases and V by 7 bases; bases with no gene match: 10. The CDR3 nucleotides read TGCAGCGCCGCCGGTGGTAGCGGGGGGGCAGATACGCAGTATTTT. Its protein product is CSAAGGSGGADTQYF.

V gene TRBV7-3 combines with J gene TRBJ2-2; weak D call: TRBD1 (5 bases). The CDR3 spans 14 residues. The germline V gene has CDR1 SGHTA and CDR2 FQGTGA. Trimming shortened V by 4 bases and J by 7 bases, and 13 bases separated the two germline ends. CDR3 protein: CASSSTAMGGELFF. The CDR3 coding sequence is TGTGCCAGCAGCTCGACAGCTATGGGCGGGGAGCTGTTTTTT. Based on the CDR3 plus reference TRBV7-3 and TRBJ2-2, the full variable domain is GAGVSQTPSNKVTEKGKYVELRCDPISGHTALYWYRQSLGQGPEFLIYFQGTGAADDSGLPNDRFFAVRPEGSVSTLKIQRTERGDSAVYLCASSSTAMGGELFFGEGSRLTVL.

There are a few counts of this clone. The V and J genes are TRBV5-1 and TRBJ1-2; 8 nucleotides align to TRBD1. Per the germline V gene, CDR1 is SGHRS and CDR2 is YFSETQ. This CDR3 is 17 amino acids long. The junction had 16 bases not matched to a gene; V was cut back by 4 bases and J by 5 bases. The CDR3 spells CASSLNAAQTGVYGYTF. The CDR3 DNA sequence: TGCGCCAGCAGCCTAAACGCAGCTCAGACAGGGGTGTATGGCTACACCTTC. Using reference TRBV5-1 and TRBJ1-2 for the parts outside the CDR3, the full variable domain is KAGVTQTPRYLIKTRGQQVTLSCSPISGHRSVSWYQQTPGQGLQFLFEYFSETQRNKGNFPGRFSGRQFSNSRSEMNVSTLELGDSALYLCASSLNAAQTGVYGYTFGSGTRLTVV.

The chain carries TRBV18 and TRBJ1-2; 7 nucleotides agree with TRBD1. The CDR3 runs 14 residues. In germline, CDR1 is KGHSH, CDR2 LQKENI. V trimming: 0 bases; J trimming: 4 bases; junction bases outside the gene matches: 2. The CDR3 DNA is TGTGCCAGCTCACCACCTCGACAGGGCTATGGCTACACCTTC. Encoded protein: CASSPPRQGYGYTF.

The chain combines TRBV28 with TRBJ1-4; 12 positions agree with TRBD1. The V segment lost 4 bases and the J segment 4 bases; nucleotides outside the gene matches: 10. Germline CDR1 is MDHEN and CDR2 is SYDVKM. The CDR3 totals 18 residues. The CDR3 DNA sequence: TGTGCCAGCAGTTCGGGACAGGGGGCATGGACCCGTAATGAAAAACTGTTTTTT. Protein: CASSSGQGAWTRNEKLFF.

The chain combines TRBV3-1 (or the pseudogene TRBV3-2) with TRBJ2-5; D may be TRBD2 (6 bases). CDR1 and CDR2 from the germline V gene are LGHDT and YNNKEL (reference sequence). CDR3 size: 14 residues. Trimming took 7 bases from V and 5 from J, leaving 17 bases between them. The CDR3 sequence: CASKSGSDGETQYF. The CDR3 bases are TGTGCCAGCAAGAGCGGGTCCGACGGGGAGACCCAGTACTTC.

The DNA for the CDR3 is TGTGCCAGCACCGACGACGGGACAACTAATGAAAAACTGTTTTTT. This sequence encodes CASTDDGTTNEKLFF. J is TRBJ1-4 and V is TRBV6-6; D remains unclear. Germline V lookup: CDR1 MNHNY, CDR2 SVGAGI (reference sequence). The CDR3 loop spans 15 amino acids. The ends were cut back, 7 bases at V and 0 bases at J, with 12 bases in the middle.

The CDR3 spells CASSVGGGEYEQYV. The CDR3 DNA reads as TGTGCCAGCAGTGTGGGCGGGGGGGAATACGAGCAGTACGTC. The chain uses TRBV28 and TRBJ2-7; 9 nucleotides line up with TRBD2. The germline gives CDR1 MDHEN, CDR2 SYDVKM. This CDR3 contains 14 residues. After removal of 5 bases from V and 4 bases from J, the junction contained 6 bases not matched to a gene.

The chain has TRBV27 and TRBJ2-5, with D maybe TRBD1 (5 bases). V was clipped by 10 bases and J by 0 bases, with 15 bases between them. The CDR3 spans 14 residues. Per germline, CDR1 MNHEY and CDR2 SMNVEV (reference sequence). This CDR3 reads CAISKGRNQETQYF. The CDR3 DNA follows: TGTGCCATTTCAAAGGGGCGTAACCAAGAGACCCAGTACTTC.

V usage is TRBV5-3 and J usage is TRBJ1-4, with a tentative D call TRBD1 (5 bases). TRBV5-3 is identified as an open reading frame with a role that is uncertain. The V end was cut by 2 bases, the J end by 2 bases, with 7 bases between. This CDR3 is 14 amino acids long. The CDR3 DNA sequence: TGTGCCAGAAGCTTTGCAGGGACTAATGAAAAACTGTTTTTT. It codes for CARSFAGTNEKLFF.

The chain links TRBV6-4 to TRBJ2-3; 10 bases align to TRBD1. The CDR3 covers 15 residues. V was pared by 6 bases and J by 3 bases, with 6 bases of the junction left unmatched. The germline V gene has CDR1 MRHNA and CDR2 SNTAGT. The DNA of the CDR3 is TGTGCCAGCAGCCCCGGGACAGGGGAGACAGATACGCAGTATTTT. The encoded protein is CASSPGTGETDTQYF.